Listed here is a single T cell receptor (beta chain). The data were obtained in a study of shared clonotypes between healthy human individuals. Researchers divided each subset's genomic DNA evenly across several immunoSEQ plates. Sorted-subset replicate PCRs used 200 ng of genomic DNA. This amount corresponded to approximately 30,000 T cell genomes. Repertoires were generated with immunoSEQ multiplex PCR, while TCRdb's copy carries only in-frame clones and drops some. The sample lists over a million clones; 95% to 97% were seen once. Germline CDR1 reads SNHLY; CDR2 reads FYNNEI. Trimming removed 3 bases at V and 8 bases at J, with 18 bases between. The CDR3 consists of 15 residues.

The clonotype comes from a man between 25 and 39 years old in good health. The specimen was naive CD4+ T cells sorted from blood. The subset here: CD45RA+ positively selected. The genes are TRBV2 and TRBJ2-3; perhaps TRBD2 as D (5 bases). In DNA, the CDR3 is TGTGCCAGCAGTGAGGTTAGCCGTTTCGAGGGTACGCAGTATTTT. Translated: CASSEVSRFEGTQYF. Together with reference TRBV2 and TRBJ2-3, the CDR3 gives the full variable domain: EPEVTQTPSHQVTQMGQEVILRCVPISNHLYFYWYRQILGQKVEFLVSFYNNEISEKSEIFDDQFSVERPDGSNFTLKIRSTKLEDSAMYFCASSEVSRFEGTQYFGPGTRLTVL.